Below are 25 T cell receptor beta chains sequenced from a single sample in a study of esophageal squamous cell carcinoma under preoperative chemotherapy (dated by TCRdb to 2016 to 2019). The protocol used for the library was PCR. Sequencing instrument: HiSeq X Ten. Using fastp at Q25 and MiXCR, TCRdb reprocessed the public reads and kept productive beta chains. Identical CDR3 protein sequences are pooled into one entry, listed with their most common genes and DNA. The sample yields 10,000 to 11,000 distinct CDR3 sequences; roughly 65% were counted once. Less than 35% of the sample is in the top ten clones. The time point label here, explained by the study, means: after preoperative PTX-NDP chemotherapy. Sampling was done from a patient given preoperative chemotherapy. These receptors were obtained from a human donor with esophageal squamous cell carcinoma. The donor label of this sample is uncertain.

This clonotype has more than one count but fewer than ten. J is TRBJ2-1 and V is TRBV27; 11 bases align to TRBD1. The CDR3 length is 16 residues. Germline assignment: CDR1 MNHEY and CDR2 SMNVEV (reference sequence). J was trimmed by 6 bases and V by 3 bases; bases with no gene match: 7. The CDR3, as DNA: TGTGCCAGCAGTTTCCAGACCGGGACAGGGGGCAATGAGCAGTTCTTC. This sequence encodes CASSFQTGTGGNEQFF.

In the case of this clonotype: Since the CDR3 does not end with the conserved phenylalanine or tryptophan, this likely comes from a read error. The DNA is omitted, as the CDR3 cannot be located on it reliably, and the CDR3 follows TCRdb's listing. The chain has TRBV6-5 and TRBJ2-3; TRBD2 is the table's D call and was not checked against the DNA. The CDR3 comprises 15 residues, both ends counted. CDR1 and CDR2 from the germline V gene are MNHEY and SVGAGI. This CDR3 reads CASSYLAGGGNEQYL.

The rearrangement links TRBV12-3 or TRBV12-4 to TRBJ2-4, with D tentatively TRBD1 (7 bases). There are 16 residues in the CDR3. Trimming pared 6 bases from V and 13 bases from J, leaving 28 bases between. The CDR3 DNA follows: TGTGCCAGCAGGGCCCCCGGGGGCGCGGGACAGAACACCCAGTACTTC. It encodes CASRAPGGAGQNTQYF.

The CDR3 region is CASSYSTFDQPQHF. The CDR3 DNA sequence: TGTGCCAGCAGTTACTCCACTTTCGATCAGCCCCAGCATTTT. The chain combines TRBV6-2 or TRBV6-3 with TRBJ1-5; D is ambiguous. V lost 0 bases, J lost 5 bases, and 8 bases lay in between. The germline V gene encodes CDR1 MNHEY and CDR2 SVGEGT. The CDR3 length is 14 residues.

This clonotype is deemed medium-sized (0.01 to 0.1%). The chain carries TRBV6-1 and TRBJ2-1; perhaps TRBD2 as D (6 bases). The V and J ends lost 10 bases and 7 bases respectively, with 14 bases between them. The CDR3 is 12 residues long. Per the germline V gene, CDR1 is MNHNS and CDR2 is SASEGT. CDR3 in amino acids: CATQEGKNEQFF. CDR3 bases: TGTGCCACCCAGGAGGGGAAGAATGAGCAGTTCTTC.

Remarks on this clonotype: An end of the junction does not agree with germline; a read error may underlie this. This chain joins TRBV6-4 and TRBJ2-3; TRBD1 or TRBD2 may be the D gene (5 bases each). The CDR3 covers 16 residues. Germline V CDR1 and CDR2: MRHNA, SNTAGT. The CDR3, as DNA: TGTGCGAGCAGTGACTCGGGGCGGAGAGACAAAGACACGCAGTACTTT. Its translation: CASSDSGRRDKDTQYF.

The rearrangement joins TRBV6-1 to TRBJ2-1, with 8 bases aligning to TRBD1. Germline V gives CDR1 MNHNS, CDR2 SASEGT. V lost 6 bases and J lost 10; bases outside the gene matches: 11. The CDR3 length is 14 residues. This CDR3 is CASRRDRRAHEQFF. CDR3 DNA sequence: TGTGCCAGCAGACGGGACAGGAGGGCCCACGAGCAGTTCTTC.

As to this clonotype: One end of the junction fails to match germline, which may point to a read error. V usage is TRBV6-1 and J usage is TRBJ2-1; 7 nucleotides match TRBD2. CDR3 length: 15 amino acids. Germline V gene lookup returns CDR1 MNHNS and CDR2 SASEGT. The CDR3 loop is CARGLGAGEKETQYF. CDR3 bases: TGTGCCAGGGGTTTAGGGGCGGGAGAGAAAGAGACGCAGTATTTC.

This clonotype was observed a single time. This rearrangement joins TRBV6-1 to TRBJ2-4, with 8 bases that match TRBD2. There are 16 residues in the CDR3. The V and J ends lost 4 bases and 12 bases, in that order; junction bases with no gene match: 17. CDR1 and CDR2 (germline): MNHNS, SASEGT. This CDR3 is CASSVSGGCDTDTQYF. The CDR3 coding sequence is TGTGCCAGCAGTGTATCGGGGGGGTGCGACACAGACACTCAGTACTTC.

This clonotype has a handful of counts. Given a much more abundant clone one base away, this may be a read error. The rearrangement joins TRBV7-2 to TRBJ2-1; 9 bases are a match to TRBD1. Germline lookup yields CDR1 SGHTA and CDR2 FQGNSA. The CDR3 is 16 residues long. The V segment lost 5 bases and the J segment 10 bases; nucleotides outside the gene matches: 15. In DNA, the CDR3 is TGTGCCAGCAGCCCCGCCCTAGACAGGGGGGTCGGCGAGCAGTTCTTC. This translates into CASSPALDRGVGEQFF.

The chain combines TRBV6-1 with TRBJ2-3; D is uncertain. The ends were cut back, 2 bases at V and 1 base at J, with 7 bases in the middle. Germline V lookup: CDR1 MNHNS, CDR2 SASEGT. CDR3 size: 14 residues. CDR3 protein: CASSESHRTDTQYF. The CDR3 coding sequence is TGTGCCAGCAGTGAAAGTCACCGCACAGATACGCAGTATTTT.

About this clonotype: Mismatch with germline at one junction end may stem from a read error. The chain carries TRBV6-1 and TRBJ2-2, with D tentatively TRBD1 or TRBD2 (5 bases each). Germline lookup yields CDR1 MNHNS and CDR2 SASEGT. The CDR3 has 14 amino acids. The CDR3 coding sequence is TGTGCCAGCAGCAGGCAGGTGAAGACCGGGGCGCTGTTTTTT. Amino acids: CASSRQVKTGALFF.

A few counts support this clonotype. The chain has TRBV7-6 and TRBJ2-1, with 13 bases fitting TRBD2. The trim removed 5 bases at V and 10 bases at J, leaving 14 bases unmatched. The CDR3 totals 17 residues. Germline V gene data show CDR1 as SGHVS and CDR2 as FNYEAQ. The CDR3 region has the DNA TGTGCCAGCAGCACGACTAGCGGGGGGTCCATGTCCTACGAGCAGTTCTTC. This gives the protein CASSTTSGGSMSYEQFF.

The rearrangement uses TRBV12-3 or TRBV12-4 and TRBJ2-3; TRBD1 or TRBD2 may be the D gene (5 bases each). The DNA end is more similar to TRBJ2-1, so the J call may be wrong. CDR3 length: 14 amino acids. CDR3 DNA sequence: TGTGCCAGCACCCCTGCCGGGACCAGCAATGAGCAGTTCTTC. It encodes CASTPAGTSNEQFF.

Regarding this clonotype: Mismatch with germline at one junction end may stem from a read error. This chain joins TRBV6-1 and TRBJ2-2, with 14 positions matching TRBD2. CDR1 is MNHNS and CDR2 is SASEGT in the germline V gene. The CDR3 extends over 22 amino acids. The chain's CDR3 is CASRGTKRGPGLAGAEPGALYF. CDR3 nucleotide sequence: TGTGCCAGCAGGGGGACTAAGCGGGGGCCGGGACTAGCGGGAGCGGAGCCCGGGGCGCTGTATTTT.

This chain links TRBV11-3 with TRBJ2-1; 8 positions match TRBD2. The junction had 6 bases not matched to a gene; V was cut back by 4 bases and J by 1 base. The CDR3 sequence is 16 residues long. Germline V lookup: CDR1 SGHNT, CDR2 YENEEA. The CDR3 nucleotides are TGTGCCAGCAGCTCCGGGGGGGGTGGGTCCTACAATGAGCAGTTCTTC. As protein: CASSSGGGGSYNEQFF.

The chain is built from TRBV6-1 and TRBJ2-1; D gene uncertain. This CDR3 region has 12 residues. In germline, CDR1 is MNHNS, CDR2 SASEGT. Trimming cost V 6 bases and J 5 bases, with 8 bases left between them. The CDR3 sequence is CASRRNDNEQFF. The CDR3 coding sequence is TGTGCCAGCAGACGCAACGACAATGAGCAGTTCTTC.

The chain carries TRBV7-6 and TRBJ2-1; 11 positions match TRBD2. The CDR3 loop spans 15 amino acids. V shed 5 bases, J shed 6 bases, and the junction held 6 bases outside the gene matches. Germline V gives CDR1 SGHVS, CDR2 FNYEAQ. The CDR3 nucleotides are TGTGCCAGCAGCCAAGGGACTAGCGGAGGCAATGAGCAGTTCTTC. Its protein product is CASSQGTSGGNEQFF.

This clonotype is termed medium-sized. This chain uses TRBV6-5 with TRBJ2-1; TRBD2 matches at 9 bases. J was trimmed by 3 bases and V by 2 bases; bases with no gene match: 8. Germline lookup yields CDR1 MNHEY and CDR2 SVGAGI. This CDR3 spans 17 amino acids. The CDR3 sequence: CASSYALAGEVYNEQFF. CDR3 in DNA: TGTGCCAGCAGTTACGCCTTAGCGGGAGAAGTCTACAATGAGCAGTTCTTC.

Comment on this clonotype: One end of the junction varies from germline; a read error may be responsible. The V and J genes are TRBV6-1 and TRBJ2-4, with D perhaps given as TRBD1 or TRBD2 (5 bases each). CDR1 MNHNS and CDR2 SASEGT come from the germline V gene. The CDR3 is 14 residues long. CDR3 bases: TGTGCGAGCAGAGGGGCTCGAAGCCAAGAGACGCAGTATTTC. Translating it yields CASRGARSQETQYF.

This clonotype has only a few counts. CDR3 region: CASREGRRDWNEKLFF. CDR3 DNA: TGCGCCAGCAGGGAGGGGAGGCGTGATTGGAATGAAAAACTGTTTTTT. This chain links TRBV5-1 with TRBJ1-4; possibly TRBD1 for D (5 bases). V was cut by 5 bases and J by 5 bases, with 19 bases left in between. CDR1 SGHRS and CDR2 YFSETQ come from the germline V gene. The CDR3 length is 16 residues. Looking up the rest from reference TRBV5-1 and TRBJ1-4 gives the full variable domain: KAGVTQTPRYLIKTRGQQVTLSCSPISGHRSVSWYQQTPGQGLQFLFEYFSETQRNKGNFPGRFSGRQFSNSRSEMNVSTLELGDSALYLCASREGRRDWNEKLFFGSGTQLSVL.

Remarks on this clonotype: An end of the junction does not agree with germline; a read error may underlie this. The chain couples TRBV6-1 to TRBJ2-4; no clear D gene. Germline V gives CDR1 MNHNS, CDR2 SASEGT. This CDR3 comprises 16 residues. The CDR3 nucleotides are TGTGCCAGCGGTGACCACCCCGGGCCCCCGAGCAATGAGCAGTACTTC. The encoded protein is CASGDHPGPPSNEQYF.

The chain joins TRBV10-1 to TRBJ2-3, with 8 positions matching TRBD2. Unmatched junction bases numbered 19, after V lost 8 bases and J lost 12 bases. The CDR3 has 15 amino acids. Germline CDR1 is WNHNN and CDR2 is SYGVQD (reference sequence). CDR3 in amino acids: CASDRGGKDKDIQYF. CDR3 in DNA: TGCGCCAGCGACCGGGGGGGGAAGGACAAAGATATTCAGTATTTT.

Only a few counts were recorded for this clonotype. This chain joins TRBV6-1 and TRBJ2-1; 7 bases fit TRBD2. The CDR3 spans 15 residues. The germline V gene encodes CDR1 MNHNS and CDR2 SASEGT. J lost 0 bases, V lost 1 base, and 0 bases had no gene match. The CDR3 nucleotides are TGTGCCAGCAGTGAAGGGGGGGGCTCCTACAATGAGCAGTTCTTC. As protein: CASSEGGGSYNEQFF.

The chain uses TRBV7-9 and TRBJ2-3, with D unresolved. The V end lost 3 bases, the J end lost 5 bases, and 12 bases lay between the germline ends. The V gene's germline CDR1 is SEHNR and CDR2 FQNEAQ (reference sequence). The CDR3 covers 14 residues. CDR3 loop: CASSFQLSGDTQYF. CDR3 sequence (DNA): TGTGCCAGCAGCTTTCAGCTAAGTGGAGATACGCAGTATTTT.